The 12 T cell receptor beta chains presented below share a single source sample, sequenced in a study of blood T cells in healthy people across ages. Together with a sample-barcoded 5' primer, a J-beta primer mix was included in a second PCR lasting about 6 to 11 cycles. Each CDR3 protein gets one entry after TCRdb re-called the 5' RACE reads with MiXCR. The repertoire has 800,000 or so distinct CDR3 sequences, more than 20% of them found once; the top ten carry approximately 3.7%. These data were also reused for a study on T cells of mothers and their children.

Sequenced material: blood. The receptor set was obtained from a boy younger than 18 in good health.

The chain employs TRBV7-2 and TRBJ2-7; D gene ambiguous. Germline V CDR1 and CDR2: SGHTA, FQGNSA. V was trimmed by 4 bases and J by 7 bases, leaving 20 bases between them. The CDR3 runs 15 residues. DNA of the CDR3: TGTGCCAGCAGCTATAGGGCCAGTCGACGGACGGAGCAGTACTTC. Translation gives CASSYRASRRTEQYF.

The CDR3 is CASSLGRAAPGFGYTF. In DNA, the CDR3 is TGTGCCAGCAGCTTAGGAAGGGCAGCACCGGGGTTCGGCTACACCTTC. V is TRBV7-2 and J is TRBJ1-2, with D unclear. V lost 1 base, J lost 8 bases, and 20 bases lay in between. CDR3 size: 16 residues. CDR1 is SGHTA, CDR2 FQGNSA, per germline.

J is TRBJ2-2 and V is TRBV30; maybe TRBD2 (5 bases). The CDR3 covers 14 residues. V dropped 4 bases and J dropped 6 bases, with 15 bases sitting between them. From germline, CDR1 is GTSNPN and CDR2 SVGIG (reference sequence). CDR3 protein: CAWTPRDISGELFF. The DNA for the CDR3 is TGTGCCTGGACCCCTCGGGATATATCCGGGGAGCTGTTTTTT.

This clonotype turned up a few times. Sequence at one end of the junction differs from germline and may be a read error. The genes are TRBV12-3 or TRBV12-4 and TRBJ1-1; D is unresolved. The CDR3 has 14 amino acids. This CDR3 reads CASRSPGLDTEAFF. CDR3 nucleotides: TGCGCCAGCAGGTCACCGGGGTTGGACACTGAAGCTTTCTTT.

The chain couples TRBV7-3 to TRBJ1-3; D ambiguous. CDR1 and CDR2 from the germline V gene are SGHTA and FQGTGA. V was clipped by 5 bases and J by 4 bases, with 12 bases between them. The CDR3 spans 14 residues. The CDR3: CASSPTPFGNTIYF. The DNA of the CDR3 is TGTGCCAGCAGCCCGACACCTTTCGGAAACACCATATATTTT.

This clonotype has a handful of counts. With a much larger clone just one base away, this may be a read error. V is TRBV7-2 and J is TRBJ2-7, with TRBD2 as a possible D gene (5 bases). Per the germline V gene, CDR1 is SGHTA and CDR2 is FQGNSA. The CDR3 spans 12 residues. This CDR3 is CASTKSGYGQYF. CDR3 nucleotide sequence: TGTGCCAGCACCAAAAGCGGATACGGGCAGTACTTC.

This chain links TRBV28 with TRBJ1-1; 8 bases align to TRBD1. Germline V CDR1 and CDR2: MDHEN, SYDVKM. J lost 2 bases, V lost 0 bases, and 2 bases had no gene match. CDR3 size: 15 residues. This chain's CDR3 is CASSLWGTGNTEAFF. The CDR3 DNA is TGTGCCAGCAGTTTATGGGGGACAGGCAACACTGAAGCTTTCTTT.

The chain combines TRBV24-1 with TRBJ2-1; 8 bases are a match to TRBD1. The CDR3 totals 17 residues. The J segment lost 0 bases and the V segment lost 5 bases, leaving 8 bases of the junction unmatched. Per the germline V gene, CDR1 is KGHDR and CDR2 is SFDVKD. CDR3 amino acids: CATSGRTGKSSYNEQFF. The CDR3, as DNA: TGTGCCACCAGTGGTAGGACAGGGAAAAGCTCCTACAATGAGCAGTTCTTC.

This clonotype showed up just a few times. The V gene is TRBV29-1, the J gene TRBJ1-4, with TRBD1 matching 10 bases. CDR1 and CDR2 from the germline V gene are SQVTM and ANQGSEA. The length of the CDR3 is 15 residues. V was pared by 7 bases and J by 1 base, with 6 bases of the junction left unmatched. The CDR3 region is CSAQTGGGTNEKLFF. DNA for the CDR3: TGCAGCGCCCAGACAGGGGGCGGAACTAATGAAAAACTGTTTTTT.

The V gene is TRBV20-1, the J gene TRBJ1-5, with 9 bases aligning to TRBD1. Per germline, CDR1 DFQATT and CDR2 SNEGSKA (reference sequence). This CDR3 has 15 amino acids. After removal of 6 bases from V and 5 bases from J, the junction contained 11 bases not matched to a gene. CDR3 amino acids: CSATGFRTGDQPQHF. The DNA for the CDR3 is TGCAGTGCAACCGGGTTCCGGACAGGGGATCAGCCCCAGCATTTT.

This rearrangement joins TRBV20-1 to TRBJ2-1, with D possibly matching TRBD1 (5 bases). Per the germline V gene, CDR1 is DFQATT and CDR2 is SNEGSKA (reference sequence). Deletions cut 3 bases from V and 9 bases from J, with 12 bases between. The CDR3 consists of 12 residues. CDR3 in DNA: TGCAGTGCTAGTAAGGGGAACTTTGAGCAGTTCTTC. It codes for CSASKGNFEQFF.

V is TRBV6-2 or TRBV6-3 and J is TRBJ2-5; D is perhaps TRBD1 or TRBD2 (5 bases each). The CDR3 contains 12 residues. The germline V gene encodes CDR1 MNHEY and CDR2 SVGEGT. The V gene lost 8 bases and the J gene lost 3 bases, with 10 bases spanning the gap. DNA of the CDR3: TGTGCCAGCGGGGCTAGCAAAGAGACCCAGTACTTC. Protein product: CASGASKETQYF.